Below, 21 T cell receptor beta chains from the same sample are listed, as sequenced in a study of cytomegalovirus exposure and HLA in healthy donors. Use of 60 Vbeta and 13 Jbeta primers characterized the PCR. Generated by immunoSEQ multiplex PCR, the TCRdb table keeps only in-frame clones and is missing some. The sample has 160,000 or so clones, roughly 76% seen once; the top ten hold approximately 1.4%. The source material was PBMCs. These receptor sequences come from a man in his sixties in good health and CMV-seronegative.

The rearrangement links TRBV28 to TRBJ1-5; 11 positions agree with TRBD1. V lost 3 bases and J lost 13; bases outside the gene matches: 8. The CDR3 runs 14 residues. Germline CDR1 is MDHEN and CDR2 is SYDVKM. This CDR3 reads CASSFGTGGTGQHF. CDR3 nucleotides: TGTGCCAGCAGTTTCGGGACAGGGGGTACCGGACAGCATTTT.

The chain links TRBV4-3 to TRBJ2-7; D is uncertain. Germline-derived CDR1 and CDR2 are LGHNA and YSLEER. With 1 base removed from V and 9 bases from J, the gap between germline ends came to 13 bases. This CDR3 is built from 13 residues. The CDR3 loop reads CASSQVRGERQYF. In DNA form, the CDR3 reads TGCGCCAGCAGCCAAGTCCGCGGAGAGCGGCAGTACTTC.

In this sample, this clone turned up once. This chain connects TRBV9 to TRBJ2-1, with D possibly TRBD2 on 5 matching bases. The CDR3 is 15 amino acids. Trimming shortened V by 0 bases and J by 1 base, and 8 bases separated the two germline ends. Germline CDR1 reads SGDLS; CDR2 reads YYNGEE. CDR3: CASSVVGSSYNEQFF. CDR3 bases: TGTGCCAGCAGCGTAGTTGGGAGTTCCTACAATGAGCAGTTCTTC. Using reference TRBV9 and TRBJ2-1 for the parts outside the CDR3, the full variable domain is DSGVTQTPKHLITATGQRVTLRCSPRSGDLSVYWYQQSLDQGLQFLIQYYNGEERAKGNILERFSAQQFPDLHSELNLSSLELGDSALYFCASSVVGSSYNEQFFGPGTRLTVL.

Only one count was recorded for this clone. This chain joins TRBV9 and TRBJ2-7, with D possibly matching TRBD1 (5 bases). Trimming stripped 4 bases from V and 4 bases from J, with 15 bases between. Germline assignment: CDR1 SGDLS and CDR2 YYNGEE. CDR3 length: 14 amino acids. CDR3 sequence: CASSPGQGIYEQYF. The CDR3 bases are TGTGCCAGCAGCCCCGGGCAGGGAATTTACGAGCAGTACTTC.

V is TRBV7-9 and J is TRBJ1-1; D is unresolved. Trimming left V 5 bases short and J 3 bases short, with 16 bases between. CDR3 length: 15 amino acids. The germline gives CDR1 SEHNR, CDR2 FQNEAQ (reference sequence). In nucleotides, the CDR3 is TGTGCCAGCAGCCCCCGGGTCCCGCGGGACACTGAAGCTTTCTTT. It codes for CASSPRVPRDTEAFF.

The table lists this clone with a few counts. This rearrangement joins TRBV5-1 to TRBJ2-3; 9 bases are a match to TRBD2. V gave up 3 bases and J gave up 0 bases; unmatched junction bases: 5. The CDR3 consists of 16 residues. Germline V gives CDR1 SGHRS, CDR2 YFSETQ. The CDR3 region has the DNA TGCGCCAGCAGCTCCGGACTAGCGACTAGCACAGATACGCAGTATTTT. This translates into CASSSGLATSTDTQYF.

This clone came up once. The chain links TRBV28 to TRBJ2-7, with 12 bases aligning to TRBD2. The J segment lost 4 bases and the V segment lost 5 bases, leaving 15 bases of the junction unmatched. This CDR3 is built from 18 residues. Germline V CDR1 and CDR2: MDHEN, SYDVKM. The CDR3 DNA follows: TGTGCCAGCAGTCCACGGACGGGTAGACTAGCGGGAGCATACGAGCAGTACTTC. Translation: CASSPRTGRLAGAYEQYF. Supplemented by reference TRBV28 and TRBJ2-7, the full variable domain reads DVKVTQSSRYLVKRTGEKVFLECVQDMDHENMFWYRQDPGLGLRLIYFSYDVKMKEKGDIPEGYSVSREKKERFSLILESASTNQTSMYLCASSPRTGRLAGAYEQYFGPGTRLTVT.

The J gene is TRBJ2-5, the V gene TRBV10-3; 8 bases fit TRBD2. The V gene's germline CDR1 is ENHRY and CDR2 SYGVKD. Trimming at V came to 6 bases and at J to 2 bases, leaving 2 bases not matched to a gene. The CDR3 runs 13 residues. The CDR3 coding sequence is TGTGCCATCAGCGGGGGGGTTCAAGAGACCCAGTACTTC. The encoded protein is CAISGGVQETQYF.

V is TRBV9 and J is TRBJ2-3; TRBD2 matches at 16 bases. Germline CDR1 and CDR2: SGDLS and YYNGEE. With 0 bases clipped from V and 9 bases from J, the junction kept 4 bases outside the gene matches. This CDR3 has 16 amino acids. The chain's CDR3 is CASSVGGLAGGDTQYF. The CDR3 nucleotides read TGTGCCAGCAGCGTAGGGGGACTAGCGGGAGGGGACACGCAGTATTTT.

The chain links TRBV6-1 to TRBJ2-5; TRBD1 matches 8 bases. V shed 0 bases, J shed 7 bases, and the junction held 7 bases outside the gene matches. The CDR3 consists of 15 residues. CDR1 is MNHNS, CDR2 SASEGT, per germline. The CDR3 is CASSEAGRGQGTQYF. The CDR3 DNA sequence: TGTGCCAGCAGTGAAGCCGGCAGGGGGCAGGGGACCCAGTACTTC.

The genes are TRBV15 and TRBJ2-5; TRBD1 might be the D (6 bases). The tail of the sequence fits TRBJ2-7 better, so the J call may be wrong. This CDR3 has 14 amino acids. CDR1 is LNHNV, CDR2 YYDKDF, per germline (reference sequence). The CDR3 sequence is CATSGTGRGYEQYF. The CDR3 nucleotides read TGTGCCACCAGTGGTACAGGGAGAGGCTACGAGCAGTACTTC.

V usage is TRBV4-2 and J usage is TRBJ2-1, with D perhaps matching TRBD1 (6 bases). The CDR3 is made up of 15 amino acids. The germline V gene has CDR1 LGHNA and CDR2 YNFKEQ. V lost 3 bases and J 3 bases, leaving 12 bases between the germline ends. The CDR3 region is CASSQGQSVYNEQFF. As DNA, the CDR3 is TGTGCCAGCAGCCAGGGACAATCCGTCTACAATGAGCAGTTCTTC.

The V call is TRBV28, the J call TRBJ2-2, with D tentatively TRBD1 (6 bases). Germline-derived CDR1 and CDR2 are MDHEN and SYDVKM. Between the trimmed V and J ends, which lost 8 bases and 1 base, there was a span of 8 bases. This CDR3 has 13 residues. The CDR3 nucleotides read TGTGCCAGCCAGACAGGGAACACCGGGGAGCTGTTTTTT. Protein sequence: CASQTGNTGELFF.

This clone was found once. The V call is TRBV28, the J call TRBJ2-7; 7 nucleotides match TRBD1. The junction had 2 bases not matched to a gene; V was cut back by 5 bases and J by 4 bases. The CDR3 runs 12 residues. Germline CDR1 and CDR2: MDHEN and SYDVKM. The CDR3: CASSPQGYEQYF. CDR3 DNA sequence: TGTGCCAGCAGTCCACAGGGGTACGAGCAGTACTTC.

This clone was seen a few times. This same CDR3 is encoded by further DNA sequences in the sample. The chain uses TRBV7-2 and TRBJ2-2; the D is unclear. CDR1 and CDR2 (germline): SGHTA, FQGNSA. V lost 2 bases, J lost 2 bases, and 6 bases lay in between. The CDR3 sequence is 14 residues long. The CDR3 here is CASSLYRNTGELFF. The DNA of the CDR3 is TGTGCCAGCAGCTTATATAGAAACACCGGGGAGCTGTTTTTT.

The rearrangement uses TRBV5-4 and TRBJ2-5; D is uncertain. The germline gives CDR1 SGHNT, CDR2 YYREEE (reference sequence). The CDR3 extends over 14 amino acids. The germline V and J ends were trimmed by 0 bases and 2 bases, with 8 bases remaining between them. The CDR3 region is CASSLGQTQETQYF. The CDR3 nucleotides read TGTGCCAGCAGCTTGGGACAAACTCAAGAGACCCAGTACTTC. The entire variable domain, with the rest obtained from reference TRBV5-4 and TRBJ2-5, is as follows: ETGVTQSPTHLIKTRGQQVTLRCSSQSGHNTVSWYQQALGQGPQFIFQYYREEENGRGNFPPRFSGLQFPNYSSELNVNALELDDSALYLCASSLGQTQETQYFGPGTRLLVL.

The chain combines TRBV7-9 with TRBJ1-5; TRBD1 agrees at 7 bases. V was clipped by 4 bases and J by 9 bases; unmatched bases: 12. The CDR3 is made up of 15 amino acids. From germline, CDR1 is SEHNR and CDR2 FQNEAQ (reference sequence). The CDR3 here is CASSSDRVGGRPQHF. CDR3 in DNA: TGTGCCAGCAGCTCTGACAGGGTGGGAGGACGGCCCCAGCATTTT.

This chain joins TRBV5-4 and TRBJ2-7; D may be TRBD2 (5 bases). This CDR3 comprises 16 residues. V dropped 0 bases and J dropped 0 bases, with 13 bases sitting between them. Germline values: CDR1 SGHNT, CDR2 YYREEE (reference sequence). CDR3 nucleotides: TGTGCCAGCAGCTTGGTCGCTGCGGGCTCCTCCTACGAGCAGTACTTC. Its protein product is CASSLVAAGSSYEQYF.

This clone was seen only once. The chain links TRBV18 to TRBJ2-7; 7 nucleotides match TRBD1. The CDR3 extends over 14 amino acids. After removal of 1 base from V and 3 bases from J, the junction contained 3 bases not matched to a gene. CDR1 is KGHSH, CDR2 LQKENI, per germline. The CDR3 protein is CASSPQGAGYEQYF. The CDR3 DNA reads TGTGCCAGCTCACCACAGGGGGCAGGCTACGAGCAGTACTTC. Looking up the rest from reference TRBV18 and TRBJ2-7 gives the full variable domain: NAGVMQNPRHLVRRRGQEARLRCSPMKGHSHVYWYRQLPEEGLKFMVYLQKENIIDESGMPKERFSAEFPKEGPSILRIQQVVRGDSAAYFCASSPQGAGYEQYFGPGTRLTVT.

The table lists this clone with a count of one. CDR3 DNA sequence: TGTGCCAGCAGCGAGCGGGAGGGCCCGGGAGATACGCAGTATTTT. This codes for CASSEREGPGDTQYF. The chain combines TRBV27 with TRBJ2-3, with TRBD2 identical over 10 bases. The J segment lost 5 bases and the V segment lost 6 bases, leaving 8 bases of the junction unmatched. Germline V gene lookup returns CDR1 MNHEY and CDR2 SMNVEV (reference sequence). The CDR3 sequence is 15 residues long.

This clone came up a few times. J is TRBJ1-4 and V is TRBV5-1, with D unresolved. The CDR3 loop spans 17 amino acids. V was trimmed by 4 bases and J by 0 bases, leaving 16 bases between them. Germline CDR1 and CDR2: SGHRS and YFSETQ. The CDR3 nucleotides are TGCGCCAGCAGCCGCGAGGGTATATACGCAACTAATGAAAAACTGTTTTTT. Protein: CASSREGIYATNEKLFF.